This T cell receptor (beta chain) was sequenced in a study of blood T cell repertoires in COVID-19. Background on the study: COVID-19 samples from acute and convalescent phases originated in the United States, Italy and Spain. PBMCs, B-cell-depleted T cells, or T cells were the source of the cDNA or gDNA that made up the material.

Authors' methods: Amplification of reference gene primers was used by the study to estimate nucleated cell counts. The assay was immunoSEQ multiplex PCR, and TCRdb's table has in-frame clones only and misses some. Clone size and the V and J calls come from that table; the DNA yielded D and trimming. The sample has nearly 80,000 clones; around nine tenths are singletons. CDR3 size: 14 residues. The germline V gene encodes CDR1 LGHDT and CDR2 YNNKEL (reference sequence). Trimming took off 1 base at V and 4 bases at J, with 8 bases between the two ends. The specimen was peripheral blood. The TCR sequence derives from a woman of 80 years or more with active or convalescent COVID-19. The rearrangement links TRBV3-1 (or the pseudogene TRBV3-2) to TRBJ1-3, with D unresolved. The CDR3 here is CASSQGAAGNTIYF. The CDR3 nucleotides are TGTGCCAGCAGCCAAGGGGCAGCCGGAAACACCATATATTTT.